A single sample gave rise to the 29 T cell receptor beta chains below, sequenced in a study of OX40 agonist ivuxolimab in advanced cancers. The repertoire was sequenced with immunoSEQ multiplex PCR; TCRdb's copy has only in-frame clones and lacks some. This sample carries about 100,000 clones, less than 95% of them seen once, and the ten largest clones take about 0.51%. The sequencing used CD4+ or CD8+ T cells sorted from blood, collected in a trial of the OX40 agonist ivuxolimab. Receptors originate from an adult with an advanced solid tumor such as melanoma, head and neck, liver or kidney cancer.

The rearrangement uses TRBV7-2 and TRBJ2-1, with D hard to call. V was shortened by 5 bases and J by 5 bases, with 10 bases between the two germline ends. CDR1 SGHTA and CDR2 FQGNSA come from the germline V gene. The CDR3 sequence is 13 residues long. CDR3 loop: CASSPDGNNEQFF. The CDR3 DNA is TGTGCCAGCAGCCCCGACGGCAACAATGAGCAGTTCTTC.

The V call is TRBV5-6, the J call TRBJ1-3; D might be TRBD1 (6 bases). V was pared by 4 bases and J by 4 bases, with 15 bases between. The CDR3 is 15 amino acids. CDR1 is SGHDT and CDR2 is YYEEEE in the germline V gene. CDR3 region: CASSRAGGAGNTIYF. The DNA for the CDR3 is TGTGCCAGCAGCCGGGCGGGGGGCGCCGGAAACACCATATATTTT.

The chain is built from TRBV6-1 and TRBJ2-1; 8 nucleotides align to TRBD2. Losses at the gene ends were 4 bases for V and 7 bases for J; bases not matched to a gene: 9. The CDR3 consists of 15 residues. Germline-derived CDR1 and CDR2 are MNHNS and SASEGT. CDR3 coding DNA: TGTGCCAGCAGTGGAAGGGGGACTAGTTCTAATGAGCAGTTCTTC. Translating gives CASSGRGTSSNEQFF.

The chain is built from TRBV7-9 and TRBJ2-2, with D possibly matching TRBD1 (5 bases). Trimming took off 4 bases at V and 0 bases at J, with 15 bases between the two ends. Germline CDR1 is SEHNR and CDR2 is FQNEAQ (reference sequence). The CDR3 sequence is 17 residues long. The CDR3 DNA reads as TGTGCCAGCAGCTCCGGACATCTAAACACGAACACCGGGGAGCTGTTTTTT. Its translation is CASSSGHLNTNTGELFF.

The chain's CDR3 is CASSLGIQLYEQYF. The CDR3 DNA sequence: TGTGCCAGCAGTTTGGGTATCCAACTCTACGAGCAGTACTTC. The V gene is TRBV28, the J gene TRBJ2-7, with unresolved D. This CDR3 spans 14 amino acids. Germline V lookup: CDR1 MDHEN, CDR2 SYDVKM. V shed 3 bases and J shed 3 bases, with 12 bases lying between them.

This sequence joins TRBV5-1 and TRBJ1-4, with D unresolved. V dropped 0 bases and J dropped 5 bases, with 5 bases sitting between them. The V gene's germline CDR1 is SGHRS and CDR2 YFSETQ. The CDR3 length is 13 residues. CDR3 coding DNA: TGCGCCAGCAGCTTGGTTCTAAATGAAAAACTGTTTTTT. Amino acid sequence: CASSLVLNEKLFF.

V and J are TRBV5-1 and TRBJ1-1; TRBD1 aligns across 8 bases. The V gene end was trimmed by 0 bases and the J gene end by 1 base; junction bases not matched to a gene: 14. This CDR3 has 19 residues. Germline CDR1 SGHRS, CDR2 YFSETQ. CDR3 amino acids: CASSLVPGTGGLRNTEAFF. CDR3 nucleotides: TGCGCCAGCAGCTTGGTCCCCGGGACAGGTGGATTAAGGAACACTGAAGCTTTCTTT.

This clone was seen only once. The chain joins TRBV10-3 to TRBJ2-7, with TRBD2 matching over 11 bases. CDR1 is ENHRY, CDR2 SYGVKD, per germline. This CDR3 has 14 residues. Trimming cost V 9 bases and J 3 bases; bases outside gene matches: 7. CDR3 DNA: TGTGCCATGGCCCAAGGGACTAGCGGCTACGAGCAGTACTTC. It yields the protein CAMAQGTSGYEQYF.

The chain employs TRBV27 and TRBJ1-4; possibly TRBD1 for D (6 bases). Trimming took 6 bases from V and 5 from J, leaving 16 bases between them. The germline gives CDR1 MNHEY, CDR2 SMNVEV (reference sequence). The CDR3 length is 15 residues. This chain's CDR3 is CASSLFGGRNEKLFF. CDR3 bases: TGTGCCAGCAGCCTGTTCGGGGGGCGCAATGAAAAACTGTTTTTT. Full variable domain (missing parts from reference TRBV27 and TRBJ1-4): EAQVTQNPRYLITVTGKKLTVTCSQNMNHEYMSWYRQDPGLGLRQIYYSMNVEVTDKGDVPEGYKVSRKEKRNFPLILESPSPNQTSLYFCASSLFGGRNEKLFFGSGTQLSVL.

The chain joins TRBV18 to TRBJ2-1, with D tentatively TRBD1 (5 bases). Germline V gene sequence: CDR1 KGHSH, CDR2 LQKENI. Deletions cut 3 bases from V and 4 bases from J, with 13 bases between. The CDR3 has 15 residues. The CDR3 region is CASSPVAPGYNEQFF. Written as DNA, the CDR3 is TGTGCCAGCTCACCCGTGGCCCCAGGGTACAATGAGCAGTTCTTC.

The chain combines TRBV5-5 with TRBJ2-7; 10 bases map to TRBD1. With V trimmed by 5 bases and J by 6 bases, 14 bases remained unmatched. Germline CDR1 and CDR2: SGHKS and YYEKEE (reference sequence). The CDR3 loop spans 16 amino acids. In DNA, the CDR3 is TGTGCCAGCAGGATGTCCCCGGGACAGGGGCGTCTCGAGCAGTACTTC. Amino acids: CASRMSPGQGRLEQYF.

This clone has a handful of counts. CDR3 protein: CASSPDSYSGNTIYF. DNA of the CDR3: TGTGCCAGCAGTCCGGACAGTTACTCTGGAAACACCATATATTTT. J is TRBJ1-3 and V is TRBV2; D is possibly TRBD1 (6 bases). This CDR3 has 15 residues. Trimming shortened V by 5 bases and J by 0 bases, and 11 bases separated the two germline ends. Per the germline V gene, CDR1 is SNHLY and CDR2 is FYNNEI.

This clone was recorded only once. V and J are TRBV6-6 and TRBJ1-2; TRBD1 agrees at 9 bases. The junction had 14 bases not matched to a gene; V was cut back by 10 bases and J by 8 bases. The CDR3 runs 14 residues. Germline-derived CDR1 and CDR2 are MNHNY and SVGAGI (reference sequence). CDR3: CATLLSGTGKGYTF. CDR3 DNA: TGTGCCACGCTCCTCTCCGGGACAGGGAAAGGCTACACCTTC.

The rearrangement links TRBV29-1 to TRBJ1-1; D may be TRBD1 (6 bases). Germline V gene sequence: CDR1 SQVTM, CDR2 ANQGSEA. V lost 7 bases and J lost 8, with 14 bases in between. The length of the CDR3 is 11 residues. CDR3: CSAANDREAFF. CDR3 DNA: TGCAGCGCCGCTAACGACAGGGAAGCTTTCTTT.

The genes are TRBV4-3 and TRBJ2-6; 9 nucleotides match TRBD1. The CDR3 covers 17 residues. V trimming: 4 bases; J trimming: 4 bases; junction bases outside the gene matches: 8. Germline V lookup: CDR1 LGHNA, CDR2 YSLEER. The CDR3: CASSRQGGTPGANVLTF. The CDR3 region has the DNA TGCGCCAGCAGCCGACAGGGGGGAACACCCGGGGCCAACGTCCTGACTTTC.

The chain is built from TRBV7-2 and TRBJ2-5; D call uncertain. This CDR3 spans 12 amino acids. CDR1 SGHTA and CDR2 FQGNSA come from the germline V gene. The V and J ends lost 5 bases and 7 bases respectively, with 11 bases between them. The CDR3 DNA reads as TGTGCCAGCAGCGTACGTAGAGGGACCCAGTACTTC. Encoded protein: CASSVRRGTQYF.

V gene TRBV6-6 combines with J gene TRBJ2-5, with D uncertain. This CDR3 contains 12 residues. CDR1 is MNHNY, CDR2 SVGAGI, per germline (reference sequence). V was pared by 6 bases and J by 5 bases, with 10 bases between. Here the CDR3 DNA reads TGTGCCAGCAGCCTCGGGTTGGAGACCCAGTACTTC. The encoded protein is CASSLGLETQYF.

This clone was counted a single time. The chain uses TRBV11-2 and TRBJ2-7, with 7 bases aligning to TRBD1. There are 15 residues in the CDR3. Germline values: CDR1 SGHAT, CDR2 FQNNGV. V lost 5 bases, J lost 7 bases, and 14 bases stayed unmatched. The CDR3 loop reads CASSIPTLGQAEQYF. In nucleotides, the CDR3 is TGTGCCAGCAGCATACCCACTTTAGGACAGGCAGAGCAGTACTTC. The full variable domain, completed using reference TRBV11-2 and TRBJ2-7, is EAGVAQSPRYKIIEKRQSVAFWCNPISGHATLYWYQQILGQGPKLLIQFQNNGVVDDSQLPKDRFSAERLKGVDSTLKIQPAKLEDSAVYLCASSIPTLGQAEQYFGPGTRLTVT.

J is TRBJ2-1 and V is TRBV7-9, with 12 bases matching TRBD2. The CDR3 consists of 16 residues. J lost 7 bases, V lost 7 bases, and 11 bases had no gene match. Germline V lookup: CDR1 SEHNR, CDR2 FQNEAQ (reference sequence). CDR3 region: CASTTPTSGSANEQFF. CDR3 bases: TGTGCCAGCACCACCCCGACTAGCGGGAGTGCGAATGAGCAGTTCTTC. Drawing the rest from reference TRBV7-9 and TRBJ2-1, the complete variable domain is DTGVSQNPRHKITKRGQNVTFRCDPISEHNRLYWYRQTLGQGPEFLTYFQNEAQLEKSRLLSDRFSAERPKGSFSTLEIQRTEQGDSAMYLCASTTPTSGSANEQFFGPGTRLTVL.

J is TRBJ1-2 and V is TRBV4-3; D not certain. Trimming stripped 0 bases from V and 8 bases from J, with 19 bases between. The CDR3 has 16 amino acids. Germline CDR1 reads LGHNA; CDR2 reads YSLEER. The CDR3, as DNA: TGCGCCAGCAGCCAAGATTACGTGGACCGCCTTGGAGGCTACACCTTC. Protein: CASSQDYVDRLGGYTF.

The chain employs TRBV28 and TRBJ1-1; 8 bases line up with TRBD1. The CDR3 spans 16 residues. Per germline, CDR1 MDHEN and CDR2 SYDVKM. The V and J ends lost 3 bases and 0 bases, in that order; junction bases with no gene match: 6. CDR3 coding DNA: TGTGCCAGCAGTTTCCCGGACAGGGTCGTGAACACTGAAGCTTTCTTT. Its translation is CASSFPDRVVNTEAFF.

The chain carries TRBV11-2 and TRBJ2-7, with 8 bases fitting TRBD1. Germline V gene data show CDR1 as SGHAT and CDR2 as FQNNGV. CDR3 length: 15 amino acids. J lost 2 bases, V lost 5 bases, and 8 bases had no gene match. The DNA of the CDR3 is TGTGCCAGCAGCCAAGGACAGGGTCTTCCCTACGAGCAGTACTTC. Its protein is CASSQGQGLPYEQYF.

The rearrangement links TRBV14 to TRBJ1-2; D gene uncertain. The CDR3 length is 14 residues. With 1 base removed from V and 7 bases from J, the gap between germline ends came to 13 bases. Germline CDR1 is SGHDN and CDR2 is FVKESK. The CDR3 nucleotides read TGTGCCAGCAGCCAAGCTCTGGGAGGTATTGGCTACACCTTC. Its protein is CASSQALGGIGYTF.

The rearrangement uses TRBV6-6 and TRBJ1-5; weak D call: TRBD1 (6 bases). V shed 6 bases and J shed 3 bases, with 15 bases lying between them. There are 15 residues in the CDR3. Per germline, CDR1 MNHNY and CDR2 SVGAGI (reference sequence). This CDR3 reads CASRPPTGTNQPQHF. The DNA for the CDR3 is TGTGCCAGCAGGCCCCCCACAGGGACCAATCAGCCCCAGCATTTT.

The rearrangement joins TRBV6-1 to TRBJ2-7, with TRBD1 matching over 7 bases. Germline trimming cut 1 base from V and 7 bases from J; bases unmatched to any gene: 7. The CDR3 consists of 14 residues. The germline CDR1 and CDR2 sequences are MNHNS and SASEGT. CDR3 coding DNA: TGTGCCAGCAGTGAAGTTTGGACAGGTGGAGAGCAGTACTTC. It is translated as CASSEVWTGGEQYF.

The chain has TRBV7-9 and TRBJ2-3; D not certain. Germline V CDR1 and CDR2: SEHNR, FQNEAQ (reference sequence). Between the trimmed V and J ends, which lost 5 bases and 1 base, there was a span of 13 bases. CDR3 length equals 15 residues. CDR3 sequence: CASSPPGSRTDTQYF. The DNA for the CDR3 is TGTGCCAGCAGCCCACCCGGGTCCCGCACAGATACGCAGTATTTT. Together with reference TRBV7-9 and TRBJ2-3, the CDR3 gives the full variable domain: DTGVSQNPRHKITKRGQNVTFRCDPISEHNRLYWYRQTLGQGPEFLTYFQNEAQLEKSRLLSDRFSAERPKGSFSTLEIQRTEQGDSAMYLCASSPPGSRTDTQYFGPGTRLTVL.

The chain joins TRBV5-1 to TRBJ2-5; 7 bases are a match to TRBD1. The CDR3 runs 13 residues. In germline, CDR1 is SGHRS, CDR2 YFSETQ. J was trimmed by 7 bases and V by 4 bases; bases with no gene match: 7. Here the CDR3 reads CASSPPTGRTQYF. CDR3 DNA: TGCGCCAGCAGCCCGCCGACAGGGAGGACCCAGTACTTC.

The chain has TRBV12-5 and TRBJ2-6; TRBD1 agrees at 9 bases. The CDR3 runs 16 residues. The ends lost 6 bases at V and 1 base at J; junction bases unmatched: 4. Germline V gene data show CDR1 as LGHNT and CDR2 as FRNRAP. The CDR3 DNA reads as TGTGCTAGTGGGGCCGGACAGGGGTCTGGGGCCAACGTCCTGACTTTC. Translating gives CASGAGQGSGANVLTF.

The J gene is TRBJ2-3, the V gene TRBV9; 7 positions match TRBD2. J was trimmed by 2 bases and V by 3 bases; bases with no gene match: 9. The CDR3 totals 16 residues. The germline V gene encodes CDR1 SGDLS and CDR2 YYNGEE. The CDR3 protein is CASSGLAGRLTDTQYF. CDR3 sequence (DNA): TGTGCCAGCAGCGGGTTAGCGGGCCGTCTCACAGATACGCAGTATTTT.